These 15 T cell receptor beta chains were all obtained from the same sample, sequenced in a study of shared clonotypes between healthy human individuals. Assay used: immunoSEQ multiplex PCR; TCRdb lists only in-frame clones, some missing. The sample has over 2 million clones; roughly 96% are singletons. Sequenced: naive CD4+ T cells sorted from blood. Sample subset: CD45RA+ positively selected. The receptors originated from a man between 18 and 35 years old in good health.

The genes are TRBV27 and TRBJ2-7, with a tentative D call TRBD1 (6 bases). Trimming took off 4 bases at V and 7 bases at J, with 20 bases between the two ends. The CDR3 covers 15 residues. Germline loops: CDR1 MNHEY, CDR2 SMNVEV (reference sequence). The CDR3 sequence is CASSSAGTRAEEQYF. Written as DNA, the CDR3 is TGTGCCAGCAGTTCGGCCGGGACACGTGCCGAAGAGCAGTACTTC.

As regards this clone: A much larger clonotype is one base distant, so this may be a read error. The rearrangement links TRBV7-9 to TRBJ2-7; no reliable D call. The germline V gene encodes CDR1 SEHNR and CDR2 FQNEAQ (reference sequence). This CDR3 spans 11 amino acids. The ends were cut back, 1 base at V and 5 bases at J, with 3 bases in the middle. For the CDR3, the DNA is TGTGCCAGCAGCTTAGGTAACGAGCAGTACTTC. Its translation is CASSLGNEQYF.

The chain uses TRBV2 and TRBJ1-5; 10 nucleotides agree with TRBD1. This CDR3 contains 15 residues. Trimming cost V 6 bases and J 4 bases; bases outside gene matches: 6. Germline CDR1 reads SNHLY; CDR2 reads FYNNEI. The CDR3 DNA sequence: TGTGCCAGCAGAACGGACAGGGGGTTAAATCAGCCCCAGCATTTT. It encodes CASRTDRGLNQPQHF. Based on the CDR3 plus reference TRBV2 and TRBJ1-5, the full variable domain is EPEVTQTPSHQVTQMGQEVILRCVPISNHLYFYWYRQILGQKVEFLVSFYNNEISEKSEIFDDQFSVERPDGSNFTLKIRSTKLEDSAMYFCASRTDRGLNQPQHFGDGTRLSIL.

This chain's CDR3 is CASSWGLLGTSYEQYF. CDR3 sequence (DNA): TGTGCCAGCAGCTGGGGACTATTAGGGACCTCCTACGAGCAGTACTTC. The chain employs TRBV7-2 and TRBJ2-7; 7 positions agree with TRBD2. The germline V gene has CDR1 SGHTA and CDR2 FQGNSA. V lost 4 bases, J lost 0 bases, and 9 bases stayed unmatched. This CDR3 spans 16 amino acids. The entire variable domain, with the rest obtained from reference TRBV7-2 and TRBJ2-7, is as follows: GAGVSQSPSNKVTEKGKDVELRCDPISGHTALYWYRQSLGQGLEFLIYFQGNSAPDKSGLPSDRFSAERTGGSVSTLTIQRTQQEDSAVYLCASSWGLLGTSYEQYFGPGTRLTVT.

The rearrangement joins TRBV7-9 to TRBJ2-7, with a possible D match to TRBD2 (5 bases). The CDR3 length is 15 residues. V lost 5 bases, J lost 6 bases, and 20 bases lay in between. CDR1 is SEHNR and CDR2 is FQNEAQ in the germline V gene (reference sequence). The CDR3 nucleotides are TGTGCCAGCAGCCCCCCCGGACTGGTAAGGAGCGAGCAGTACTTC. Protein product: CASSPPGLVRSEQYF.

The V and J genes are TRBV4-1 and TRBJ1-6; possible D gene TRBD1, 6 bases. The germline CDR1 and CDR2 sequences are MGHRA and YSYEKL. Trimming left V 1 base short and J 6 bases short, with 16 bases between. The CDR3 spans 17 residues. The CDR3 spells CASSQVGAGARNSPLHF. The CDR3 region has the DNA TGCGCCAGCAGCCAAGTCGGGGCAGGGGCCCGTAATTCACCCCTCCACTTT.

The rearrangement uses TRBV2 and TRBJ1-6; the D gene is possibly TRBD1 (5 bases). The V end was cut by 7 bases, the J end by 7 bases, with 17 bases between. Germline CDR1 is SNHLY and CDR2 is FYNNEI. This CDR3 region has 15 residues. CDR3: CASMTDSDGNSPLHF. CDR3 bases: TGTGCCAGCATGACAGACAGTGATGGGAATTCACCCCTCCACTTT. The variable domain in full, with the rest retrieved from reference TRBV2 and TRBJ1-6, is EPEVTQTPSHQVTQMGQEVILRCVPISNHLYFYWYRQILGQKVEFLVSFYNNEISEKSEIFDDQFSVERPDGSNFTLKIRSTKLEDSAMYFCASMTDSDGNSPLHFGNGTRLTVT.

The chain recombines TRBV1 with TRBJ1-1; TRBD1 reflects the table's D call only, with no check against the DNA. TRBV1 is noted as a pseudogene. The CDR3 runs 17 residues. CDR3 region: CTSSQLGEVRTKAEAFF. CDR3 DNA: TGCACCAGCAGCCAACTAGGAGAGGTTAGGACAAAGGCTGAAGCTTTCTTT.

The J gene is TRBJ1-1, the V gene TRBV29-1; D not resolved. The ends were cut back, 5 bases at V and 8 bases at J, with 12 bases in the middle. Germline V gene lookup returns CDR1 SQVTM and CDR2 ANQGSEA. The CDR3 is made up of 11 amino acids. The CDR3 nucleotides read TGCAGCGTTATAGGACCGGGAGAAGCTTTCTTT. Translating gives CSVIGPGEAFF.

The CDR3 reads CATERGIGNSPLHF. The CDR3 DNA sequence: TGTGCCACCGAGCGGGGGATCGGAAATTCACCCCTCCACTTT. The chain carries TRBV28 and TRBJ1-6, with a weak D call TRBD1 (5 bases). Germline CDR1 MDHEN, CDR2 SYDVKM. The CDR3 spans 14 residues. V was pared by 10 bases and J by 7 bases, with 17 bases between.

In DNA form, the CDR3 reads TGTGCCAGCAGAGTCATGGGGTTCTATGGCTACACCTTC. Translation: CASRVMGFYGYTF. V gene TRBV28 combines with J gene TRBJ1-2; no clear D. This CDR3 comprises 13 residues. V was trimmed by 6 bases and J by 4 bases, leaving 12 bases between them. The germline CDR1 and CDR2 sequences are MDHEN and SYDVKM.

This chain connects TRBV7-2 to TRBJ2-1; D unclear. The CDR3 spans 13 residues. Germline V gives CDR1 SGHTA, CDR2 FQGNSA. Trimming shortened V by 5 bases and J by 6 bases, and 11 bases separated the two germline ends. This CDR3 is CASSRSYPNEQFF. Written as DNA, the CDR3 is TGTGCCAGCAGCCGCTCGTACCCCAATGAGCAGTTCTTC.

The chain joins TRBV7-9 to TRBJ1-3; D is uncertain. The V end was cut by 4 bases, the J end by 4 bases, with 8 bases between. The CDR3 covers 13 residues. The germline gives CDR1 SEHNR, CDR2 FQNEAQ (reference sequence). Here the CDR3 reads CASSSSAGNTIYF. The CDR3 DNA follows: TGTGCCAGCAGCTCTTCGGCCGGAAACACCATATATTTT.

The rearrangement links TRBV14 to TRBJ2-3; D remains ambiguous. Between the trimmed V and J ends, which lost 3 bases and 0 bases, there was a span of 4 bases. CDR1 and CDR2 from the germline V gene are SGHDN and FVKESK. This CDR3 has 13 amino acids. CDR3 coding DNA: TGTGCCAGCAGCCAGCGGAGCACAGATACGCAGTATTTT. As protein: CASSQRSTDTQYF.

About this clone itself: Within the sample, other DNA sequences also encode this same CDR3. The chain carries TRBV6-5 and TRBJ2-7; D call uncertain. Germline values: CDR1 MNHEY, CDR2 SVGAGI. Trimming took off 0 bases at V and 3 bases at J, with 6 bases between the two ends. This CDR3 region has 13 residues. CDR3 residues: CASSYSSSYEQYF. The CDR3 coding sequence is TGTGCCAGCAGTTACTCGAGCAGCTACGAGCAGTACTTC.